These T cell receptor beta chains were read from a single sample in a study of cytomegalovirus exposure and HLA in healthy donors. Method: immunoSEQ multiplex PCR; TCRdb's copy keeps in-frame clones and lacks some. The repertoire includes about 210,000 clones, about 75% of them detected once, and approximately 2% sits in the top ten. The sequenced sample was PBMCs. These receptors were collected from a male donor in good health and CMV-seronegative. The CDR3 runs from the conserved cysteine through the conserved F or W. The D gene is left open where the match is weak. A clone size is listed for some rows: how often the clone was seen (once, few, many), or a class if it is expanded.

TRBV5-1,NA,TRBD1,TRBJ2-5,TGCGCCAGCAGAACGGGACAGGTGGATGAGACCCAGTACTTC,CASRTGQVDETQYF
TRBV18,once,NA,TRBJ1-6,TGTGCCAGCTCACCACAGGGGGGGGAAAATTCACCCCTCCACTTT,CASSPQGGENSPLHF
TRBV28,NA,TRBD2,TRBJ2-7,TGTGCCAGCATTCCAGCGGGGGAGTACGAGCAGTACTTC,CASIPAGEYEQYF
TRBV28,NA,TRBD1,TRBJ1-2,TGTGCCAGCACCCTCCCCCCTCGACAGGGGCACTATGGCTACACCTTC,CASTLPPRQGHYGYTF
TRBV6-6,NA,NA,TRBJ1-2,TGTGCCAGCAGAAGACAGTTAGCTAACTATGGCTACACCTTC,CASRRQLANYGYTF
TRBV6-1,NA,TRBD1,TRBJ2-7,TGTGCCAGCAGTGACCGGACAGGGGGCCCCTACGAGCAGTACTTC,CASSDRTGGPYEQYF
TRBV5-1,NA,TRBD2,TRBJ2-5,TGCGCCAGCAGCCTGGGACTAGCGGGGGGGCCAGGGGAGACCCAGTACTTC,CASSLGLAGGPGETQYF
TRBV7-2,once,NA,TRBJ1-1,TGTGCCAGCAGTCGATCGGGGACTGAAGCTTTCTTT,CASSRSGTEAFF
TRBV19,once,NA,TRBJ1-6,TGTGCCAGTAGTATACTCCTAAGCCACGGGGGCTATAATTCACCCCTCCACTTT,CASSILLSHGGYNSPLHF
TRBV7-9,few,NA,TRBJ1-5,TGTTCCAGCAGCTTAGGGTCACAGGCGAGTAGCAATCAGCCCCAGCATTTT,CSSSLGSQASSNQPQHF
TRBV13,NA,NA,TRBJ1-1,TGTGCCAGCATGAGTGCAGGGGCGTCTTTCTTT,CASMSAGASFF
TRBV5-1,NA,TRBD2,TRBJ2-2,TGCGCCAGCACTCCAGCGGGAGGGCTGGGGACCGGGGAGCTGTTTTTT,CASTPAGGLGTGELFF
TRBV9,once,NA,TRBJ2-1,TGTGCCAGCAGCGTAGAGGGGGATGAGCAGTTCTTC,CASSVEGDEQFF
TRBV6-5,NA,NA,TRBJ2-6,TGTGCCAGCAGTTCCGGACAGCTCTCTGGGGCCAACGTCCTGACTTTC,CASSSGQLSGANVLTF
TRBV19,once,TRBD2,TRBJ2-3,TGTGCCAGTAACGTGGGAGCGGGGAGCACAGATACGCAGTATTTT,CASNVGAGSTDTQYF
TRBV6-1,NA,NA,TRBJ1-3,TGTGCCAGCAGTGACTACAGGGAAACTGGAAACACCATATATTTT,CASSDYRETGNTIYF
TRBV5-5,NA,NA,TRBJ1-1,TGTGCCAGCAGCTCGGACGGACACTTGAACACTGAAGCTTTCTTT,CASSSDGHLNTEAFF
TRBV10-3,NA,TRBD1,TRBJ1-1,TGTGCCACCTACGGACAGGGGAGGTACACTGAAGCTTTCTTT,CATYGQGRYTEAFF
TRBV5-1,NA,NA,TRBJ2-1,TGCGCCAGCAGCTTGCCCGTACAAGTGAATGAGCAGTTCTTC,CASSLPVQVNEQFF
TRBV18,few,NA,TRBJ1-4,TGTGCCAGCTCACGGGACTCGGGGGAAAAACTGTTTTTT,CASSRDSGEKLFF
TRBV10-3,NA,TRBD2,TRBJ2-1,TGTGCCATCAGTTTAGCGGGAGGCGATGAGCAGTTCTTC,CAISLAGGDEQFF
TRBV29-1,NA,NA,TRBJ2-5,TGCAGCGTTGAAGATCGGAGCAGAATCTTCCAAGAGACCCAGTACTTC,CSVEDRSRIFQETQYF
TRBV7-3,NA,TRBD2,TRBJ2-7,TGTGCCAGCAGCTCCCTAGCGGGGGGCGGGGAGCAGTACTTC,CASSSLAGGGEQYF
TRBV19,NA,NA,TRBJ2-3,TGTGCCCTCGGAGAGGGTGGTGTAGATACGCAGTATTTT,CALGEGGVDTQYF
TRBV27,NA,TRBD1,TRBJ2-2,TGTGCCAGCAGTTTATTTATCGGGACAGGGGAGACCGGGGAGCTGTTTTTT,CASSLFIGTGETGELFF
TRBV7-8,NA,NA,TRBJ1-3,TGTGCCAGCAGCACCGGGGGTGGTACTGGAAACACCATATATTTT,CASSTGGGTGNTIYF
TRBV6-1,NA,TRBD1,TRBJ2-7,TGTGCCAGCAGTGCGAACAGGGGCTCCTACGAGCAGTACTTC,CASSANRGSYEQYF
TRBV6-5,NA,TRBD2,TRBJ2-5,TGTGCCAGCAGTAGGGGACTAGCGAAGGAAGAGACCCAGTACTTC,CASSRGLAKEETQYF
TRBV7-9,NA,TRBD2,TRBJ2-3,TGTGCCAGCAGCCACGGGGGGGCAGATACGCAGTATTTT,CASSHGGADTQYF
TRBV5-1,NA,NA,TRBJ1-1,TGCGCCAGCACCACCGGGATTCTGAACACTGAAGCTTTCTTT,CASTTGILNTEAFF
TRBV4-3,few,NA,TRBJ1-2,TGCGCCAGCAGCCAAGATCAGGGCCGAGGTGGCTACACCTTC,CASSQDQGRGGYTF
TRBV28,NA,TRBD1,TRBJ2-3,TGTGCCAGCAGTTTAAGGGACAGGGATCCAGATACGCAGTATTTT,CASSLRDRDPDTQYF
TRBV2,NA,TRBD2,TRBJ2-3,TGTGCCAGCAGTGAAGGACTAGCGGGAACAGATACGCAGTATTTT,CASSEGLAGTDTQYF
TRBV18,NA,NA,TRBJ2-7,TGTGCCAGCTCACCACCAATAAACAGGGACTACGAGCAGTACTTC,CASSPPINRDYEQYF